A selection of T cell receptor beta chains follows, all from one sample in a study of tumor and adjacent non-tumor tissue in lung cancer. TCRdb re-derived calls from the multiplex PCR reads in MiXCR, one entry per CDR3 protein. This sample has 75,000 to 90,000 distinct CDR3 sequences, with roughly 77% found just once. What was sequenced was distant non-tumor lung tissue. The receptors were sampled from a woman aged 45-60 years with non-small cell lung cancer. CDR3s include the opening cysteine and the closing phenylalanine or tryptophan. Each record gives: clone size, J gene, V gene, CDR3 protein. Only some rows state a clone size, as once, few, many or a class for expanded clones.

abundance: many
j_gene: TRBJ2-7
v_gene: TRBV5-5
CDR3aa: CASSFFEGYGGHYEQYF

abundance: once
j_gene: TRBJ2-5
v_gene: TRBV7-9
CDR3aa: CASSLSRAPETQYF

abundance: few
j_gene: TRBJ2-7
v_gene: TRBV7-2
CDR3aa: CAVQKREVGYEQYF

abundance: -
j_gene: TRBJ2-5
v_gene: TRBV4-1
CDR3aa: CASSHSGLVGGPERETQYF

abundance: -
j_gene: TRBJ2-7
v_gene: TRBV30
CDR3aa: CAWSGGIVRGNEQYF

abundance: -
j_gene: TRBJ2-6
v_gene: TRBV6-5
CDR3aa: CASRFLSGRGSSGANVLTF

abundance: few
j_gene: TRBJ1-6
v_gene: TRBV6-5
CDR3aa: CASSRPGQGNSPLHF

abundance: -
j_gene: TRBJ2-7
v_gene: TRBV11-2
CDR3aa: CVCSPRTSGRALWEQYF

abundance: many
j_gene: TRBJ2-7
v_gene: TRBV4-1
CDR3aa: CASSQESPLVAGVNEQYF

abundance: -
j_gene: TRBJ2-1
v_gene: TRBV2
CDR3aa: CASSKGLAGDWGEQFF

abundance: many
j_gene: TRBJ1-4
v_gene: TRBV20-1
CDR3aa: CSAMTDEKLFF

abundance: -
j_gene: TRBJ2-7
v_gene: TRBV6-6
CDR3aa: CSSSKVQGDGYEQYF

abundance: -
j_gene: TRBJ2-7
v_gene: TRBV6-6
CDR3aa: CASSSKRDRGPRSSYKQYF